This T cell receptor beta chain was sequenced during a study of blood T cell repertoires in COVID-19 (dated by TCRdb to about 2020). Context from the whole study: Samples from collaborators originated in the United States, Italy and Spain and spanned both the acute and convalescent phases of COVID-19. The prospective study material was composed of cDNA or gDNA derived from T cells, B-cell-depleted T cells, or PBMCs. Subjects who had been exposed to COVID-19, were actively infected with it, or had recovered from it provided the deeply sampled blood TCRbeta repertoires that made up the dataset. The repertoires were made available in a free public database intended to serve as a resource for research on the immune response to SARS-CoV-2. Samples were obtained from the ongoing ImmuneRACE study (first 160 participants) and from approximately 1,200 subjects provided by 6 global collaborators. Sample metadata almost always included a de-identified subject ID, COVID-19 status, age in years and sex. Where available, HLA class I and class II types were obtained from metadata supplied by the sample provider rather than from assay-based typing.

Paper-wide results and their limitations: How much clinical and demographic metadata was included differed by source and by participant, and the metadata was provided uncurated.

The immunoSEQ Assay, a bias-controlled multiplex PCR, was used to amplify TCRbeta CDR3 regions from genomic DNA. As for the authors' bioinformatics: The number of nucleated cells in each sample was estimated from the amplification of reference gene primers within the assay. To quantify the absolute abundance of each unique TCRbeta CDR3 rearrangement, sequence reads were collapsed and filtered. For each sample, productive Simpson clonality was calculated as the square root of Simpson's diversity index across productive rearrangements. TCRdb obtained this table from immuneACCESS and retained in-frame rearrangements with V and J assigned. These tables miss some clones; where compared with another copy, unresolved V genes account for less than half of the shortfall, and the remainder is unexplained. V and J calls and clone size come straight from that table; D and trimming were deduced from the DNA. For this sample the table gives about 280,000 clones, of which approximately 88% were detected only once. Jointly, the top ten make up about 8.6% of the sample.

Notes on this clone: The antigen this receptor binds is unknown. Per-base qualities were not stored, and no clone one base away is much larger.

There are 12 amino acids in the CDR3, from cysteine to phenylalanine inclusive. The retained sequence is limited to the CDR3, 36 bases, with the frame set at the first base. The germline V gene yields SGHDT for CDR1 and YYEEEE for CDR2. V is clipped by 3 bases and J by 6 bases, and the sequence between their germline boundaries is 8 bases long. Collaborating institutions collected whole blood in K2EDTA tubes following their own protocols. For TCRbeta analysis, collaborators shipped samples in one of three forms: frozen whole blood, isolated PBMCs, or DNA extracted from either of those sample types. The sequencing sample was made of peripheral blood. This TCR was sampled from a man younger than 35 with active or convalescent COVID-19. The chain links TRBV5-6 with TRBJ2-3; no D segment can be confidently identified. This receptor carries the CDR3 CASSWARDTQYF. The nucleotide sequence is TGTGCCAGCAGCTGGGCCCGGGATACGCAGTATTTT.